This TCR beta chain was sequenced for a study of blood T cell repertoires in COVID-19. The CDR3 is made up of 15 amino acids. Germline CDR1 reads SGHVS; CDR2 reads FNYEAQ. Trimming took 3 bases from V and 6 from J, leaving 16 bases between them. Profiled with immunoSEQ multiplex PCR; TCRdb holds only in-frame clones, not every one. The repertoire holds about 160,000 clones, with about four fifths as singletons. Specimen: peripheral blood. This chain uses TRBV7-6 with TRBJ2-3; TRBD2 might be the D (5 bases). This sequence was found in a man aged 65 to 85 who had recovered from COVID-19. The CDR3 nucleotides read TGTGCCAGCAGCTTCACAGCCCAGTCTAGCGATACGCAGTATTTT. This sequence encodes CASSFTAQSSDTQYF.